This T cell receptor (beta chain) derives from a study of graft-versus-host responses after intestinal transplantation. Notes on the study in general: Recipient marrow held GvH clones, some first seen in ileum or blood.

Sequencing was performed with immunoSEQ multiplex PCR; in TCRdb, only in-frame clones are kept and a portion is missing. The sample has about 83,000 clones; roughly 89% are singletons. V was trimmed by 6 bases and J by 1 base, leaving 10 bases between them. This CDR3 is 14 amino acids long. From germline, CDR1 is MDHEN and CDR2 SYDVKM. Turning to this clone: The target antigen is unknown.

The sequence was obtained from a human donor who received an intestinal transplant. The specimen comprised unstimulated CD4+ T cells sorted from spleen or lymph node cells, sampled before intestinal transplant. The chain joins TRBV28 to TRBJ1-3, with TRBD1 as a possible D gene (6 bases). The CDR3 loop is CASRQGKSGNTIYF. The CDR3 nucleotides read TGTGCCAGCAGACAGGGTAAATCTGGAAACACCATATATTTT.